This T cell receptor (beta chain) stems from a study of early T cells in non-severe SARS-CoV-2 infection. Whole-study context: Chains were not paired, and sequencing was done on bulk RNA from unsorted whole blood. General study points: VDJdb-based matching was biased toward anti-spike CD8 responses and missed private and CD4 specificities.

This clonotype was counted only a few times. Its antigen is unidentified. Germline values: CDR1 DFQATT, CDR2 SNEGSKA (reference sequence). There are 15 residues in the CDR3. V lost 3 bases, J lost 5 bases, and 19 bases lay in between. In the library, individual cDNA molecules carried attached unique molecular identifiers. TCRdb processed the 5' RACE reads anew with MiXCR; each CDR3 protein has one entry. The sample lists roughly 76,000 distinct CDR3 sequences; about 12% were seen once. This rearrangement joins TRBV20-1 to TRBJ2-5; TRBD1 might be the D (5 bases). Sequencing was performed on whole blood. The receptor was derived from an adult who was a healthcare worker with PCR-confirmed SARS-CoV-2 infection or an uninfected control (not recorded which). The CDR3 spells CSARVPGHNLETQYF. The DNA of the CDR3 is TGCAGTGCTAGGGTCCCAGGGCACAACCTGGAGACCCAGTACTTC.